These 18 T cell receptor beta chains were sequenced from one sample in a study of T cells in Graves' hyperthyroidism and ophthalmopathy (dated by TCRdb to between 2018 and 2021). The library was made by multiplex PCR. Sequencing instrument: Illumina HiSeq 2000. The TCR beta CDR3 regions were amplified from the RNA transcripts. For the first round of RT-PCR on the TCR CDR3, the HTBI primer set was used together with the Qiagen OneStep RT-PCR kit. TCRdb ran its own pipeline on the public reads, namely fastp trimming at Q25 and MiXCR clone calling, and kept in-frame beta chains. Each entry is one CDR3 protein sequence, shown with its most common DNA and genes. This sample holds more than 300,000 distinct CDR3 sequences; roughly 14% were observed only once. The ten most abundant clones make up around 19% of the sample. The source material was blood. The receptors shown here come from a woman in her 30s with Graves' ophthalmopathy.

Turning to this clonotype: This may stem from a read error, because a much larger clone lies one nucleotide away. The CDR3 sequence is CASRRGGLAGGRETRYF. The DNA of the CDR3 is TGTGCCAGCAGGAGGGGCGGACTAGCGGGGGGCAGGGAGACCCGGTACTTC. The V call is TRBV6-2 or TRBV6-3, the J call TRBJ2-5; 14 bases are a match to TRBD2. The germline gives CDR1 MNHEY, CDR2 SVGEGT. This CDR3 is built from 17 residues.

This chain uses TRBV6-1 with TRBJ2-1; D uncertain. The ends were cut back, 7 bases at V and 7 bases at J, with 11 bases in the middle. Looked up from germline, CDR1 is MNHNS and CDR2 is SASEGT. The length of the CDR3 is 12 residues. CDR3 loop: CASTPQLNEQFF. The CDR3 DNA reads TGTGCCAGCACCCCACAGCTGAATGAGCAGTTCTTC.

This clonotype appeared many times. DNA of the CDR3: TGTGCCTGCAGGTTCTACAATGAGCAGTTCTTC. Protein: CACRFYNEQFF. This chain uses TRBV30 with TRBJ2-1; D is undetermined. CDR3 size: 11 residues. Germline-derived CDR1 and CDR2 are GTSNPN and SVGIG (reference sequence). The V end lost 6 bases, the J end lost 3 bases, and 6 bases lay between the germline ends.

This clonotype has at least ten counts. V is TRBV24-1 and J is TRBJ2-3, with 11 bases lining up with TRBD2. This CDR3 spans 17 amino acids. Trimming took 3 bases from V and 1 from J; bases not matched to a gene: 5. Germline V CDR1 and CDR2: KGHDR, SFDVKD. This CDR3 is CATSDARLAGRTDTQYF. CDR3 DNA: TGTGCCACCAGTGATGCCCGACTAGCGGGACGCACAGATACGCAGTATTTT.

The CDR3 DNA follows: TGTGCCAGCAGCTTAGAGGCGGGATTTTCTAACTATGGCTACACCTTC. It specifies CASSLEAGFSNYGYTF. This rearrangement joins TRBV11-2 to TRBJ1-2; D is unclear. Germline CDR1 is SGHAT and CDR2 is FQNNGV. Deletions cut 0 bases from V and 0 bases from J, with 11 bases between. The CDR3 is 16 residues long.

This clonotype was observed a few times. This chain uses TRBV9 with TRBJ2-2; no clear D. The CDR3 covers 15 residues. Germline loops: CDR1 SGDLS, CDR2 YYNGEE. Trimming cost V 0 bases and J 4 bases, with 10 bases left between them. The CDR3 DNA reads TGTGCCAGCAGCGTAGGGGCTCCAGGCACCGGGGAGCTGTTTTTT. Its translation is CASSVGAPGTGELFF.

The sample holds many counts of this clonotype. The chain is built from TRBV4-1 and TRBJ2-1, with 8 bases matching TRBD2. The CDR3 extends over 16 amino acids. The trim removed 4 bases at V and 0 bases at J, leaving 5 bases unmatched. The V gene's germline CDR1 is MGHRA and CDR2 YSYEKL. The CDR3 spells CASSLDSGVSYNEQFF. CDR3 DNA: TGCGCCAGCAGCCTCGATAGCGGGGTCTCCTACAATGAGCAGTTCTTC.

In its sample, this clonotype was seen many times. The chain uses TRBV7-9 and TRBJ2-1, with 11 bases identical to TRBD2. The junction had 8 bases not matched to a gene; V was cut back by 4 bases and J by 9 bases. Germline loops: CDR1 SEHNR, CDR2 FQNEAQ (reference sequence). CDR3 length: 15 amino acids. The CDR3 loop is CASSYRLAGPREQFF. The CDR3 region has the DNA TGTGCCAGCAGCTACCGACTAGCGGGGCCGCGTGAGCAGTTCTTC. Supplemented by reference TRBV7-9 and TRBJ2-1, the full variable domain reads DTGVSQNPRHKITKRGQNVTFRCDPISEHNRLYWYRQTLGQGPEFLTYFQNEAQLEKSRLLSDRFSAERPKGSFSTLEIQRTEQGDSAMYLCASSYRLAGPREQFFGPGTRLTVL.

This clonotype has ten or more counts. The CDR3 DNA is TGTGCCAGCAGCTTAATGGGGGGCCCGGAGAATGAGCAGTTCTTC. Protein: CASSLMGGPENEQFF. This sequence joins TRBV7-3 and TRBJ2-1, with D perhaps assigned TRBD1 or TRBD2 (6 bases each). This CDR3 has 15 amino acids. CDR1 SGHTA and CDR2 FQGTGA come from the germline V gene. V lost 1 base to trimming and J lost 7 bases, with 14 bases between them.

This clonotype was seen only a few times. This chain links TRBV10-1 with TRBJ2-2; a possible D gene is TRBD2 (6 bases). V lost 6 bases and J lost 6, with 17 bases in between. The germline V gene encodes CDR1 WNHNN and CDR2 SYGVQD (reference sequence). The CDR3 extends over 15 amino acids. The CDR3 DNA reads TGCGCCAGCAGCGTCTACGGGGGTTCGCCCGGGGAGCTGTTTTTT. It is translated as CASSVYGGSPGELFF.

This clonotype was seen ten or more times. V usage is TRBV12-3 or TRBV12-4 and J usage is TRBJ2-6; weak D call: TRBD1 (6 bases). The CDR3 is 15 residues long. V lost 5 bases to trimming and J lost 4 bases, with 12 bases between them. The CDR3, as DNA: TGTGCCAGCAGTCTTCCAGGGGAAGGGGCCAACGTCCTGACTTTC. It yields the protein CASSLPGEGANVLTF.

J is TRBJ2-5 and V is TRBV5-5, with D possibly TRBD1 on 5 matching bases. CDR1 and CDR2 from the germline V gene are SGHKS and YYEKEE (reference sequence). Trimming cost V 0 bases and J 4 bases, with 10 bases left between them. This CDR3 is 14 amino acids long. For the CDR3, the DNA is TGTGCCAGCAGCTTGGTACAGGCCCCAGAGACCCAGTACTTC. This sequence encodes CASSLVQAPETQYF. Full variable domain (rest looked up from reference TRBV5-5 and TRBJ2-5): DAGVTQSPTHLIKTRGQQVTLRCSPISGHKSVSWYQQVLGQGPQFIFQYYEKEERGRGNFPDRFSARQFPNYSSELNVNALLLGDSALYLCASSLVQAPETQYFGPGTRLLVL.

A few counts support this clonotype. The chain has TRBV19 and TRBJ1-5, with D possibly TRBD1 on 6 matching bases. V dropped 5 bases and J dropped 2 bases, with 16 bases sitting between them. The germline CDR1 and CDR2 sequences are LNHDA and SQIVND (reference sequence). The CDR3 consists of 16 residues. CDR3: CASSVLGGHGNQPQHF. For the CDR3, the DNA is TGTGCCAGTAGTGTCCTGGGGGGGCATGGCAATCAGCCCCAGCATTTT.

This clonotype was observed at least ten times. The genes are TRBV4-1 and TRBJ1-5; the D gene is possibly TRBD1 (6 bases). The length of the CDR3 is 15 residues. Per the germline V gene, CDR1 is MGHRA and CDR2 is YSYEKL. Trimming removed 0 bases at V and 1 base at J, with 7 bases between. This CDR3 is CASSQDGTSNQPQHF. In nucleotides, the CDR3 is TGCGCCAGCAGCCAAGATGGGACAAGCAATCAGCCCCAGCATTTT.

This clonotype has at least ten counts. V and J are TRBV2 and TRBJ1-6; D is perhaps TRBD1 (6 bases). CDR3 length: 15 amino acids. Germline assignment: CDR1 SNHLY and CDR2 FYNNEI. V dropped 1 base and J dropped 8 bases, with 12 bases sitting between them. The CDR3: CASSEGRGGDSPLHF. Written as DNA, the CDR3 is TGTGCCAGCAGTGAAGGCAGGGGAGGTGATTCACCCCTCCACTTT.

This clonotype has a count of ten or more. The chain is built from TRBV7-2 and TRBJ1-2, with D maybe TRBD1 (5 bases). The CDR3 contains 14 residues. CDR1 is SGHTA and CDR2 is FQGNSA in the germline V gene. V lost 1 base to trimming and J lost 8 bases, with 14 bases between them. In DNA, the CDR3 is TGTGCCAGCAGCTTAGAGGAACTCCGGGGCGGCTACACCTTC. Encoded protein: CASSLEELRGGYTF.

This clonotype was observed many times. V is TRBV6-2 or TRBV6-3 and J is TRBJ2-1; possible D gene TRBD2, 6 bases. Germline CDR1 reads MNHEY; CDR2 reads SVGEGT. Trimming pared 6 bases from V and 9 bases from J, leaving 12 bases between. CDR3 length equals 12 residues. The CDR3 nucleotides are TGTGCCAGCAGCCGGGACTTAGTTGAGCAGTTCTTC. Encoded protein: CASSRDLVEQFF.

The chain recombines TRBV6-1 with TRBJ2-6; no firm D call. Per the germline V gene, CDR1 is MNHNS and CDR2 is SASEGT. This CDR3 contains 14 residues. The ends were cut back, 3 bases at V and 4 bases at J, with 7 bases in the middle. The CDR3 nucleotides read TGTGCCAGCAGTGATGTCGGGGGGGCCAACGTCCTGACTTTC. Its translation is CASSDVGGANVLTF.